This T cell receptor (beta chain) emerged from a study of siplizumab effects on memory and regulatory T cells. This CDR3 has 16 residues. Germline V gene sequence: CDR1 MGHRA, CDR2 YSYEKL. The V segment lost 4 bases and the J segment 8 bases; nucleotides outside the gene matches: 10. With regard to this clone: No antigen is known for it.

TCRdb's table, derived via immunoSEQ multiplex PCR, lists solely in-frame clones and lacks some. The repertoire holds roughly 120,000 clones, 80% to 95% seen once, with about 1.5% in the top ten. Whole-study findings and limits: Roughly 75-96% of proliferating CD4+ or CD8+ clones defied assignment to a naive or memory phenotype. Alloreactive sequences whose origin lay in unstimulated CD4+ memory cells were significantly reduced by siplizumab.

The gene calls are TRBV4-1 and TRBJ1-4; 10 bases map to TRBD1. The clonotype was recovered from a human donor in good health. The sequenced sample was CD4+ T cells sorted from blood. In DNA form, the CDR3 reads TGCGCCAGCAGCCGAACCTCGGGACAGGGGCCCGAAAAACTGTTTTTT. This encodes CASSRTSGQGPEKLFF.